This TCR beta chain was captured by sequencing in a study of blood T cell repertoires in COVID-19 (dated by TCRdb to about 2020). For context, the study as a whole: Collaborator samples came from the United States, Italy and Spain and covered acute and convalescent phases of COVID-19. The prospective study material was composed of cDNA or gDNA derived from T cells, B-cell-depleted T cells, or PBMCs. The dataset comprised deeply sampled blood TCRbeta repertoires from subjects exposed to, actively infected with, or recovered from COVID-19. The repertoires were released in a freely available public database meant as a resource for research on the immune response to SARS-CoV-2. The samples were drawn from two sources: the first 160 participants of the ongoing ImmuneRACE study, and fewer than 1,500 subjects contributed by 6 global collaborators. The sample metadata nearly always contained a de-identified subject ID, COVID-19 status, age in years and sex. Where HLA class I and class II types were available, the types were taken from metadata supplied by the sample provider, not from assay-based typing.

The sample holds a few counts of this clone. Its antigen is unknown. No clone much larger than this one lies a single base away; base qualities are absent. What the research found in general, with its limitations: Clinical and demographic metadata were provided uncurated, with the amount varying by source and participant.

Collaborating institutions collected whole blood in K2EDTA tubes following their own protocols. For TCRbeta analysis, collaborators shipped samples as frozen whole blood, isolated PBMCs, or DNA extracted from either of those sample types. Spanning cysteine to phenylalanine, the CDR3 consists of 13 amino acids. The CDR3 DNA has 39 bases and is translated from base 1. V was cut back by 6 bases and J by 0 bases, leaving a gap of 6 bases between them. Reading the germline V gene gives CDR1 SNHLY and CDR2 FYNNEI. TCRbeta CDR3 regions were amplified from genomic DNA using the immunoSEQ Assay, a bias-controlled multiplex PCR. The study's own analysis went as follows. Within the assay, amplification of reference gene primers was used to estimate how many nucleated cells each sample contained. To quantify the absolute abundance of each unique TCRbeta CDR3 rearrangement, sequence reads were collapsed and filtered. For each sample, productive Simpson clonality was calculated by taking the square root of Simpson's diversity index across productive rearrangements. The immuneACCESS repertoire file appears here via TCRdb, limited to in-frame rearrangements. These files lack a portion of the clones; in checked studies, under half of the deficit traces to unresolved V genes, and the cause of the others is not known. V, J and clone size reflect that table, while D and trimming were determined from the DNA. The sample includes about 74,000 clones, with approximately 80% observed a single time. The top ten clonotypes cover around 15% of the sample.

This TCR was recovered from a human donor in a cohort sampled during active COVID-19. The sample was peripheral blood. The chain is made from TRBV2 and TRBJ2-1; TRBD1 is possibly the D segment (5 matching bases). The CDR3 region has the sequence CASSRDSYNEQFF. The nucleotides are TGTGCCAGCAGCAGGGACTCCTACAATGAGCAGTTCTTC. Here the CDR3 is joined to the reference TRBV2 and TRBJ2-1 genes, and the full variable domain is: EPEVTQTPSHQVTQMGQEVILRCVPISNHLYFYWYRQILGQKVEFLVSFYNNEISEKSEIFDDQFSVERPDGSNFTLKIRSTKLEDSAMYFCASSRDSYNEQFFGPGTRLTVL.